The 5 T cell receptor beta chains below all came from one sample that was sequenced in a study of control samples from healthy donors and cancer patients. Method: immunoSEQ multiplex PCR; TCRdb's copy keeps in-frame clones and lacks some. This sample has 100,000 to 150,000 clones, with about 90% found just once. The material sequenced was blood. Receptors originate from a man in his late teens or twenties in good health.

The chain has TRBV27 and TRBJ2-1; D remains ambiguous. Trimming took 4 bases from V and 0 from J, leaving 7 bases between them. The length of the CDR3 is 14 residues. Germline CDR1 is MNHEY and CDR2 is SMNVEV (reference sequence). CDR3 sequence (DNA): TGTGCCAGCAGTTCCCGACCCTCCTACAATGAGCAGTTCTTC. Its protein is CASSSRPSYNEQFF.

The V gene is TRBV5-1, the J gene TRBJ1-4, with D tentatively TRBD1 (6 bases). Trimming took off 4 bases at V and 4 bases at J, with 17 bases between the two ends. Germline-derived CDR1 and CDR2 are SGHRS and YFSETQ. The CDR3 is 16 residues long. The CDR3 DNA follows: TGCGCCAGCAGCCGCGGACCGGAGGGGGTTAATGAAAAACTGTTTTTT. This encodes CASSRGPEGVNEKLFF. Full variable domain (rest looked up from reference TRBV5-1 and TRBJ1-4): KAGVTQTPRYLIKTRGQQVTLSCSPISGHRSVSWYQQTPGQGLQFLFEYFSETQRNKGNFPGRFSGRQFSNSRSEMNVSTLELGDSALYLCASSRGPEGVNEKLFFGSGTQLSVL.

The chain has TRBV7-3 and TRBJ2-6; 7 bases are a match to TRBD1. This CDR3 region has 20 residues. Trimming took 3 bases from V and 0 from J; bases not matched to a gene: 14. Germline V gene sequence: CDR1 SGHTA, CDR2 FQGTGA. CDR3 in amino acids: CASSFVKLGQRSSGANVLTF. DNA of the CDR3: TGTGCCAGCAGCTTCGTTAAGTTGGGACAGAGAAGCTCTGGGGCCAACGTCCTGACTTTC. Supplemented by reference TRBV7-3 and TRBJ2-6, the full variable domain reads GAGVSQTPSNKVTEKGKYVELRCDPISGHTALYWYRQSLGQGPEFLIYFQGTGAADDSGLPNDRFFAVRPEGSVSTLKIQRTERGDSAVYLCASSFVKLGQRSSGANVLTFGAGSRLTVL.

V gene TRBV5-1 combines with J gene TRBJ2-3; no firm D call. The CDR3 covers 14 residues. Trimming shortened V by 2 bases and J by 0 bases, and 7 bases separated the two germline ends. Germline V CDR1 and CDR2: SGHRS, YFSETQ. In DNA form, the CDR3 reads TGCGCCAGCAGCTTAATTACAAGCACAGATACGCAGTATTTT. Its translation: CASSLITSTDTQYF.

This chain connects TRBV19 to TRBJ2-7, with 11 bases aligning to TRBD2. The CDR3 runs to 15 residues. Germline V gene data show CDR1 as LNHDA and CDR2 as SQIVND (reference sequence). With V trimmed by 3 bases and J by 2 bases, 3 bases remained unmatched. In DNA, the CDR3 is TGTGCCAGTAGTATTGTAGCGGGAGGGCCCTACGAGCAGTACTTC. Protein product: CASSIVAGGPYEQYF.